The clone carrying this T cell receptor (beta chain) was seen only a few times. Its antigen remains unidentified. In TCRdb, the reads were re-called with MiXCR into one record per CDR3 protein. The sample lists some 700,000 distinct CDR3 sequences, roughly 36% occurring once. The source of the sample is a study of T cell repertoires in cytomegalovirus infection. The TCR originated in a human donor in good health (CMV status not recorded). Some clones in this sample may be carry-over from other donors' samples. This sample comprised cultured PBMCs, obtained from culture after CMV antigen stimulation.

DNA of the CDR3: TGTGCCAGCAAAAACACTGGGGCGAACACTGAAGCTTTCTTT. Translation gives CASKNTGANTEAFF. The chain recombines TRBV6-1 with TRBJ1-1; D might be TRBD1 (5 bases). The CDR3 loop spans 14 amino acids. The germline CDR1 and CDR2 sequences are MNHNS and SASEGT. V was trimmed by 7 bases and J by 1 base, leaving 13 bases between them.